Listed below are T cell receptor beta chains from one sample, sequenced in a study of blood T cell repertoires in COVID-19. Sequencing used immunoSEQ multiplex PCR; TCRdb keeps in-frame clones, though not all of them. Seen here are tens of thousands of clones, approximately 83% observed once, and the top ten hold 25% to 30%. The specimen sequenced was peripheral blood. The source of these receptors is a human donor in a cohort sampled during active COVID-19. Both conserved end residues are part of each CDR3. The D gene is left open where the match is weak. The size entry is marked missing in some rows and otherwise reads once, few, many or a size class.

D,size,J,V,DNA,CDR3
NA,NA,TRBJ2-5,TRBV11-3,TGTGCCAGCGGCATACCGACAGATTTCCCCGAAGAGACCCAGTACTTC,CASGIPTDFPEETQYF
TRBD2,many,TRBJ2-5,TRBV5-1,TGCGCCAGCCGGGGACTAGCGGGGGGCCAAGAGACCCAGTACTTC,CASRGLAGGQETQYF
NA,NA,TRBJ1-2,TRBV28,TGTGCCTCTACCCCCTTAGGCTCGGACAGATATGGCTACACCTTC,CASTPLGSDRYGYTF
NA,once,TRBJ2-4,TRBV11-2,TGTGCCAGCGTACCGGGACAAAGTCTTTCGGCCAAAAACATTCAGTACTTC,CASVPGQSLSAKNIQYF
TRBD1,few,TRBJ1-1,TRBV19,TGTGCCAGTAGCCAGGGACAGGCCATGAACACTGAAGCTTTCTTT,CASSQGQAMNTEAFF
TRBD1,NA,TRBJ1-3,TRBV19,TGTGCCAGTAGTATCGACAGGGTTGCGGACACCATATATTTT,CASSIDRVADTIYF
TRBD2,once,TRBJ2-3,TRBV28,TGTGCCAGCAGTTTAGGAGCGGGGGGGCCCGATACGCAGTATTTT,CASSLGAGGPDTQYF
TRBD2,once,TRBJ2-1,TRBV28,TGTGCCAGCAGCCCTAGCGGGGAGGTTTACAATGAGCAGTTCTTC,CASSPSGEVYNEQFF
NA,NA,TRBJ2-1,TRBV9,TGTGCCAGCAGCGTAGATGGTGGAGGGGTCACTGAGCAGTTCTTC,CASSVDGGGVTEQFF
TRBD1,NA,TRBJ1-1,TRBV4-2,TGTGCCAGCAGCCAGGTGGACAGGGGAAGGACTGAAGCTTTCTTT,CASSQVDRGRTEAFF
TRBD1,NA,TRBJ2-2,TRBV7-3,TGTGCCAGCAGCCCGGGACAGTCGAACACCGGGGAGCTGTTTTTT,CASSPGQSNTGELFF
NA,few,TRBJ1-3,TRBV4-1,TGCGCCAGCAGCCCTTCCTCTGGAAACACCATATATTTT,CASSPSSGNTIYF
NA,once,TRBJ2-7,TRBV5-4,TGTGCCAGCAGCTCTGGGCCAAGCTACGAGCAGTACTTC,CASSSGPSYEQYF
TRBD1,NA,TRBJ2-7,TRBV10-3,TGTGCCACACACTCTGACAGGGGCGAGCAGTACTTC,CATHSDRGEQYF
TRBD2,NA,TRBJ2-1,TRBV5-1,TGCGCCAGCAGCTCCCGGAGCGGGGGGGTCACCTACAATGAGCAGTTCTTC,CASSSRSGGVTYNEQFF
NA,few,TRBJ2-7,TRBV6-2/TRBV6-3,TGTGCCAGCAGTTTAAACAGGGTTTACGAGCAGTACTTC,CASSLNRVYEQYF
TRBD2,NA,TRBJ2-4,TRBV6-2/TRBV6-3,TGTGCCAGCAGTGCCCTCCAGCGGGGGGGCGGAAACATTCAGTACTTC,CASSALQRGGGNIQYF
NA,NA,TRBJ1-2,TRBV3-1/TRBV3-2,TGTGCCAGCAGCCACTCCACGGGTGGCTACACCTTC,CASSHSTGGYTF
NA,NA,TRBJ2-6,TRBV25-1,TGTGCCAGCAGTGAGGGCGGGACTTACGGGGCCAACGTCCTGACTTTC,CASSEGGTYGANVLTF
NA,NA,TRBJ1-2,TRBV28,TGTGCCAGCAGTTTGGGCAGGTACTATGGCTACACCTTC,CASSLGRYYGYTF
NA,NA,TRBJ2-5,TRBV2,TGTGCCAGTCTAGCCGGGATCCAAGAGACCCAGTACTTC,CASLAGIQETQYF
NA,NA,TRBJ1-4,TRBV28,TGTGCCAGCAGTTCCAGTACAGGGAGCGATGAAAAACTGTTTTTT,CASSSSTGSDEKLFF
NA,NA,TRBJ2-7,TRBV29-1,TGCAGCGTTACTACAGGGACCGGGTACGAGCAGTACTTC,CSVTTGTGYEQYF
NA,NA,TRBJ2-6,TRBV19,TGTGCCAGTAGCCTCTCGAGTGGGGCCAACGTCCTGACTTTC,CASSLSSGANVLTF
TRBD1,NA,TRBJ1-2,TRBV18,TGTGCCAGCTCACAAGGGACAGAGACTAACTATGGCTACACCTTC,CASSQGTETNYGYTF
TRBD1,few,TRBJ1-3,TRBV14,TGTGCCAGCAGCCAGGGACAGTCTGGAAACACCATATATTTT,CASSQGQSGNTIYF
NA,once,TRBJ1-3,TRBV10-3,TGTGCCATCAGTGAGAACAGGCAGCATAGCACCATATATTTT,CAISENRQHSTIYF
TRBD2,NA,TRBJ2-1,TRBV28,TGTGCCAGCAGTGTCCTAGGGATAGGCGGGGGGAAACCCTACAATGAGCAGTTCTTC,CASSVLGIGGGKPYNEQFF
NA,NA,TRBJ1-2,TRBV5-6,TGTGCCAGCAGCTTCAGAAGAACGGGTGGCTACACCTTC,CASSFRRTGGYTF
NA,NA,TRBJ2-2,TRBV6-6,TGTGCCAGCAGTGACGGACAGCCCGGGGAGCTGTTTTTT,CASSDGQPGELFF
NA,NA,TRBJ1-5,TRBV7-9,TGTGCCAGCAGCCTAGGGCAGGGGATCTCCAATCAGCCCCAGCATTTT,CASSLGQGISNQPQHF
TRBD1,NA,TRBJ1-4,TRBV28,TGTGCCAGCACAGTGGGACAGGGACATGAAAAACTGTTTTTT,CASTVGQGHEKLFF
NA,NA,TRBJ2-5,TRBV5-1,TGCGCCAGCAGCTTGTACGGAGGGAAGGAGACCCAGTACTTC,CASSLYGGKETQYF
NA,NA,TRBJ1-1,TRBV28,TGTGCCAGCACTTTACAGGGACTTAAACCTGAAGCTTTCTTT,CASTLQGLKPEAFF
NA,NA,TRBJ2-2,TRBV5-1,TGCGCCAGCAGCTGGGGGCCGGGCGGCACCGGGGAGCTGTTTTTT,CASSWGPGGTGELFF
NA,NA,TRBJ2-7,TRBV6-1,TGTGCCAGCAGTGAAAGGCGACAGGTAAACTACGAGCAGTACTTC,CASSERRQVNYEQYF
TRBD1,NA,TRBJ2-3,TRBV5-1,TGCGCCAGCAGCACTTCCCGGGACAGGGTAGGCACAGATACGCAGTATTTT,CASSTSRDRVGTDTQYF
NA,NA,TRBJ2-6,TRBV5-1,TGCGCCAGCAGCTTGGGGCCAGGGTTCAACTCTGGGGCCAACGTCCTGACTTTC,CASSLGPGFNSGANVLTF
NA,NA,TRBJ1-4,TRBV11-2,TGTGCCAGCAGCCCGCGACTCTGGGTTAATGAAAAACTGTTTTTT,CASSPRLWVNEKLFF
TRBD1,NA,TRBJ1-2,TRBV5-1,TGCGCCAGCAGCTCCCGGGACAGGGGTAACTATGGCTACACCTTC,CASSSRDRGNYGYTF
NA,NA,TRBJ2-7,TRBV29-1,TGCAGCGTTGCCCCGCGGCACGGATCCTACGAGCAGTACTTC,CSVAPRHGSYEQYF
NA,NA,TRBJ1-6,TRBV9,TGTGCCAGCAGCGTAGGTGGCAGGGGATCACCCCTCCACTTT,CASSVGGRGSPLHF
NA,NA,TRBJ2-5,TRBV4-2,TGTGCCAGCAGCCAAGGGACGGGGGGCCGGGAGACCCAGTACTTC,CASSQGTGGRETQYF
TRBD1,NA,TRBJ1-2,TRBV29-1,TGCGGGGGGACAGGGGCTGCCCCGCCCTATGGCTACACCTTC,CGGTGAAPPYGYTF